This TCR beta chain was recovered during a study of blood T cells in healthy people across ages. Germline CDR1 and CDR2: LGHDT and YNNKEL (reference sequence). V trimming: 4 bases; J trimming: 0 bases; junction bases outside the gene matches: 11. This CDR3 contains 17 residues. Combining a sample-barcoded 5' primer with a J-beta primer mix, a second PCR ran for about 7 to 11 cycles. Unique molecular identifiers of 12 random nucleotides labeled each cDNA. TCRdb ran MiXCR on the 5' RACE reads and lists one entry per CDR3 protein. The profile shows about 690,000 distinct CDR3 sequences, 40% to 45% of them singletons.

The rearrangement links TRBV3-1 to TRBJ2-5, with TRBD2 matching 7 bases. The source of this sequence is a man of 80 years or more in good health. Specimen: blood. The CDR3: CASSPHGGDWYQETQYF. As DNA, the CDR3 is TGTGCCAGCAGCCCTCATGGGGGGGATTGGTACCAAGAGACCCAGTACTTC.